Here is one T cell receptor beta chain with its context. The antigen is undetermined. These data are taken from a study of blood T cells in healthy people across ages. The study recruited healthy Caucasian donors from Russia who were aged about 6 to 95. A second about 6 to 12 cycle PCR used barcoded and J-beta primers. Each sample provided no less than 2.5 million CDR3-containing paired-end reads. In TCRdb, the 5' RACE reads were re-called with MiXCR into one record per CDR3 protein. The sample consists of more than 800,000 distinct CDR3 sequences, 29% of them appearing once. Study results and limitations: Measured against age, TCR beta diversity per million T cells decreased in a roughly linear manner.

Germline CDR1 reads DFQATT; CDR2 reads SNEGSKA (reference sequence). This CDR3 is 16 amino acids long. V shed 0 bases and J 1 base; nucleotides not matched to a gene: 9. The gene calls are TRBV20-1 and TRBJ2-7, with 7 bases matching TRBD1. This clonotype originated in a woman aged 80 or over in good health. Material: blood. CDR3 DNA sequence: TGCAGTGCTAGAGACCAGGGACAGACATTTTCCTACGAGCAGTACTTC. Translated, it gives CSARDQGQTFSYEQYF.